The 15 T cell receptor beta chains presented below share a single source sample, sequenced in a study of T cells after yellow fever vaccination. MiXCR was run by TCRdb on the 5' RACE reads, yielding one entry per CDR3 protein. The sample carries about 69,000 distinct CDR3 sequences, under 6.5% recorded once. This sample comprised CD4+ T cells sorted from PBMCs, obtained less than 16 days after the first yellow fever vaccination. These receptors were obtained from a man aged 18 to 29 who received the YFV17D yellow fever vaccine.

This clonotype has ten or more counts. The genes are TRBV4-1 and TRBJ1-2; TRBD1 might be the D (5 bases). The CDR3 is 14 residues long. Trimming took off 2 bases at V and 1 base at J, with 8 bases between the two ends. The V gene's germline CDR1 is MGHRA and CDR2 YSYEKL. The CDR3: CASSQSQGNYGYTF. The CDR3 nucleotides are TGCGCCAGCAGCCAATCGCAGGGTAACTATGGCTACACCTTC.

This clonotype was seen many times. The rearrangement uses TRBV5-4 and TRBJ2-2; TRBD1 matches at 11 bases. With 0 bases clipped from V and 3 bases from J, the junction kept 4 bases outside the gene matches. The V gene's germline CDR1 is SGHNT and CDR2 YYREEE (reference sequence). The CDR3 runs 17 residues. The CDR3 spells CASSLGTGGADTGELFF. The CDR3 DNA reads as TGTGCCAGCAGCTTGGGGACAGGGGGCGCGGACACCGGGGAGCTGTTTTTT.

Many counts were recorded for this clonotype. The V and J genes are TRBV12-3 or TRBV12-4 and TRBJ1-5, with D unclear. The V end lost 3 bases, the J end lost 2 bases, and 11 bases lay between the germline ends. CDR3 length equals 15 residues. The CDR3 sequence: CASSFLTVGNQPQHF. The DNA for the CDR3 is TGTGCCAGCAGTTTCTTAACGGTCGGCAATCAGCCCCAGCATTTT.

This clonotype came up many times. The chain joins TRBV13 to TRBJ1-1, with 10 bases lining up with TRBD1. Germline values: CDR1 PRHDT, CDR2 FYEKMQ (reference sequence). V shed 2 bases, J shed 4 bases, and the junction held 4 bases outside the gene matches. The length of the CDR3 is 15 residues. As DNA, the CDR3 is TGTGCCAGCAGCTTACGACAGGGGGCGGCCACTGAAGCTTTCTTT. This sequence encodes CASSLRQGAATEAFF.

This clonotype has ten or more counts. The rearrangement uses TRBV12-3 or TRBV12-4 and TRBJ1-1, with TRBD1 matching 9 bases. This CDR3 has 15 amino acids. V shed 6 bases and J 5 bases; nucleotides not matched to a gene: 10. The CDR3 is CASSIEDRGKTEAFF. The CDR3 DNA sequence: TGTGCCAGCAGCATTGAGGACAGGGGAAAGACTGAAGCTTTCTTT.

The table lists this clonotype with many counts. In DNA, the CDR3 is TGTGCCAGCAGCCCACCGGAAATAACTGAAGCTTTCTTT. The encoded protein is CASSPPEITEAFF. The V call is TRBV7-2, the J call TRBJ1-1, with D unresolved. Germline loops: CDR1 SGHTA, CDR2 FQGNSA. The CDR3 totals 13 residues. With 5 bases removed from V and 5 bases from J, the gap between germline ends came to 12 bases. Full variable domain (missing parts from reference TRBV7-2 and TRBJ1-1): GAGVSQSPSNKVTEKGKDVELRCDPISGHTALYWYRQSLGQGLEFLIYFQGNSAPDKSGLPSDRFSAERTGGSVSTLTIQRTQQEDSAVYLCASSPPEITEAFFGQGTRLTVV.

This clonotype was seen at least ten times. This chain links TRBV7-8 with TRBJ1-1, with D maybe TRBD1 (5 bases). This CDR3 has 12 residues. V lost 10 bases and J lost 1, with 10 bases in between. Germline loops: CDR1 SGHVS, CDR2 FQNEAQ. CDR3 sequence reads: CATLQGNTEAFF. CDR3 nucleotide sequence: TGTGCCACCCTTCAGGGGAACACTGAAGCTTTCTTT.

This clonotype was observed many times. The chain couples TRBV10-2 to TRBJ1-2, with TRBD1 matching over 7 bases. The CDR3 contains 13 residues. V shed 6 bases, J shed 2 bases, and the junction held 3 bases outside the gene matches. The V gene's germline CDR1 is WSHSY and CDR2 SAAADI. The chain's CDR3 is CASSRDRNYGYTF. CDR3 coding DNA: TGCGCCAGCAGCCGGGACAGAAACTATGGCTACACCTTC.

This clonotype was seen repeatedly, ten times or more. The CDR3 nucleotides are TGTGCCAGCAGTGATTTTTTAGCGACAGATACGCAGTATTTT. As protein: CASSDFLATDTQYF. This chain uses TRBV6-2 or TRBV6-3 with TRBJ2-3; D is possibly TRBD2 (5 bases). The V gene's germline CDR1 is MNHEY and CDR2 SVGEGT. V lost 5 bases to trimming and J lost 3 bases, with 12 bases between them. This CDR3 comprises 14 residues.

This clonotype came up many times. The V gene is TRBV4-1, the J gene TRBJ2-3; the D is unclear. This CDR3 spans 16 amino acids. Trimming removed 5 bases from V and 4 bases from J, with 19 bases in between. Germline CDR1 is MGHRA and CDR2 is YSYEKL. The DNA of the CDR3 is TGCGCCAGCAGCGGAGACGGGTTCAGAGAGGCAGATACGCAGTATTTT. Amino acid sequence: CASSGDGFREADTQYF.

This clonotype was picked up many times. The J gene is TRBJ1-5, the V gene TRBV27; TRBD1 might be the D (5 bases). This CDR3 contains 16 residues. CDR1 and CDR2 from the germline V gene are MNHEY and SMNVEV (reference sequence). V was shortened by 4 bases and J by 5 bases, with 18 bases between the two germline ends. CDR3 nucleotides: TGTGCCAGCAGTTCCTATAGCAGGACACAAGATCAGCCCCAGCATTTT. Translation: CASSSYSRTQDQPQHF.

This clonotype was seen ten or more times. This chain connects TRBV20-1 to TRBJ2-3; 12 bases are shared with TRBD2. The germline CDR1 and CDR2 sequences are DFQATT and SNEGSKA (reference sequence). Trimming removed 7 bases from V and 6 bases from J; junction bases left unmatched: 8. The CDR3 totals 14 residues. The CDR3 protein is CSVWTSGDADTQYF. DNA of the CDR3: TGCAGTGTTTGGACTAGCGGGGATGCGGATACGCAGTATTTT.

This clonotype was seen many times. DNA for the CDR3: TGCGCCAGCAGCTCGCCGGGACAGCGCACAGATACGCAGTATTTT. Protein: CASSSPGQRTDTQYF. The chain combines TRBV5-1 with TRBJ2-3; 7 nucleotides match TRBD1. V lost 3 bases to trimming and J lost 1 base; unmatched junction nucleotides: 5. In germline, CDR1 is SGHRS, CDR2 YFSETQ. The CDR3 sequence is 15 residues long.

Many counts were recorded for this clonotype. This CDR3 is CASRRWRGGPDTQYF. DNA of the CDR3: TGTGCCAGCAGGCGCTGGCGGGGGGGTCCAGATACGCAGTATTTT. The rearrangement joins TRBV7-2 to TRBJ2-3; TRBD2 aligns across 9 bases. Germline assignment: CDR1 SGHTA and CDR2 FQGNSA. Trimming at V came to 6 bases and at J to 4 bases, leaving 8 bases not matched to a gene. The CDR3 has 15 residues. Using reference TRBV7-2 and TRBJ2-3 for the parts outside the CDR3, the full variable domain is GAGVSQSPSNKVTEKGKDVELRCDPISGHTALYWYRQSLGQGLEFLIYFQGNSAPDKSGLPSDRFSAERTGGSVSTLTIQRTQQEDSAVYLCASRRWRGGPDTQYFGPGTRLTVL.

This clonotype was seen at least ten times. The chain recombines TRBV30 with TRBJ2-2, with D perhaps matching TRBD1 (5 bases). Germline CDR1 GTSNPN, CDR2 SVGIG (reference sequence). CDR3 length: 12 amino acids. The V gene lost 3 bases and the J gene lost 5 bases, with 7 bases spanning the gap. CDR3 amino acids: CAWRRGTGELFF. In DNA form, the CDR3 reads TGTGCCTGGAGAAGGGGTACCGGGGAGCTGTTTTTT. The variable domain in full, with the rest retrieved from reference TRBV30 and TRBJ2-2, is SQTIHQWPATLVQPVGSPLSLECTVEGTSNPNLYWYRQAAGRGLQLLFYSVGIGQISSEVPQNLSASRPQDRQFILSSKKLLLSDSGFYLCAWRRGTGELFFGEGSRLTVL.